This T cell receptor beta chain originates from a study of beta chain features in type 1 diabetes. At least ten counts were recorded for this clone. Germline CDR1 is SEHNR and CDR2 is FQNEAQ (reference sequence). V dropped 9 bases and J dropped 8 bases, with 5 bases sitting between them. There are 9 residues in the CDR3. Expressed TCRB transcripts were sequenced because the isolated RNA had all been reverse transcribed beforehand. Profiled with immunoSEQ multiplex PCR; TCRdb holds only in-frame clones, not every one. The table has about 230,000 clones, about 10% seen once. The chain carries TRBV7-9 and TRBJ2-1; D gene unclear. This TCR derives from a woman aged 18-30 years in good health. The sequenced material came from naive CD4+ T cells from blood. The CDR3, as DNA: TGTGCCAGTTCATATGAGCAGTTCTTC. It yields the protein CASSYEQFF.